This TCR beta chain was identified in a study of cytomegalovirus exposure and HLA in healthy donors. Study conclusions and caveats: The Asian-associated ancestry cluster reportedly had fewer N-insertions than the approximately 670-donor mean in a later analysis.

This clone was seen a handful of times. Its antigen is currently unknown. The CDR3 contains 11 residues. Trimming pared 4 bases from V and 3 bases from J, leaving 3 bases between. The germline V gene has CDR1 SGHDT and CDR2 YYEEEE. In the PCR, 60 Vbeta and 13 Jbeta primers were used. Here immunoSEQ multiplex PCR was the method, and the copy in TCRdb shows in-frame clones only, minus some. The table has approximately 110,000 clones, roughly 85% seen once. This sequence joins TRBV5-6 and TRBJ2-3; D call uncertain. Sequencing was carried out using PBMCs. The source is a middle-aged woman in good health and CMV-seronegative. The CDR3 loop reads CASSQTDTQYF. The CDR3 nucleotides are TGTGCCAGCAGCCAGACAGATACGCAGTATTTT.